Detailed here is one TCR beta chain. Losses at the gene ends were 2 bases for V and 4 bases for J; bases not matched to a gene: 4. The CDR3 is 15 residues long. Per germline, CDR1 SGHRS and CDR2 YFSETQ. This sample was included in a study of cytomegalovirus exposure and HLA in healthy donors. Vbeta (60) and Jbeta (13) primers were used in the PCR. Here immunoSEQ multiplex PCR was the method, and the copy in TCRdb shows in-frame clones only, minus some. The sample has roughly 160,000 clones; roughly 85% are singletons. V and J are TRBV5-1 and TRBJ1-2, with TRBD1 matching 11 bases. What was sequenced was PBMCs. The origin of this receptor is a young man in good health and CMV-seropositive. CDR3: CASSFGQGASYGYTF. The CDR3 bases are TGCGCCAGCAGCTTCGGACAGGGGGCGAGCTATGGCTACACCTTC. The complete variable domain, with remaining parts taken from reference TRBV5-1 and TRBJ1-2, reads KAGVTQTPRYLIKTRGQQVTLSCSPISGHRSVSWYQQTPGQGLQFLFEYFSETQRNKGNFPGRFSGRQFSNSRSEMNVSTLELGDSALYLCASSFGQGASYGYTFGSGTRLTVV.